The rows below give T cell receptor beta chains drawn from one sample of a study of blood T cell repertoires in COVID-19. TCRdb's copy holds only in-frame clones and misses some; the assay was immunoSEQ multiplex PCR. The sample consists of approximately 100,000 clones, about 90% of them appearing once. The sequenced sample consisted of peripheral blood. The source of these receptors is a human donor with COVID-19, enrolled during active disease. The donor label of this sample is uncertain. The CDR3 runs from the conserved cysteine through the conserved F or W. A D gene is named only where the DNA matches it firmly. Some rows mark clone size as missing; the rest say once, few, many or name a class of expanded clone.

>TRBV6-5|TRBD1|.|TRBJ1-2
CASRGDRRNYGYTF
TGTGCCAGCAGGGGGGACAGGAGAAACTATGGCTACACCTTC
>TRBV7-9|.|.|TRBJ1-1
CASSLAGNRVTSAFF
TGTGCCAGCAGCTTAGCAGGCAACAGGGTGACCTCCGCTTTCTTT
>TRBV5-1|TRBD1|.|TRBJ1-3
CASSLVTGRGNTIYF
TGCGCCAGCAGCTTGGTGACAGGGAGGGGAAACACCATATATTTT
>TRBV7-2|.|.|TRBJ2-7
CASSSPVFYEQYF
TGTGCCAGCAGCTCCCCTGTGTTCTACGAGCAGTACTTC
>TRBV30|.|.|TRBJ1-2
CAWIRNRDNYGYTF
TGTGCCTGGATCAGGAACAGGGATAACTATGGCTACACCTTC
>TRBV13|.|.|TRBJ1-1
CASSHGSGFGGTEAFF
TGTGCCAGCAGCCACGGCTCCGGGTTTGGGGGGACTGAAGCTTTCTTT
>TRBV5-1|TRBD1|.|TRBJ2-7
CASTGQGASHPYEQYF
TGCGCCAGCACAGGACAGGGGGCTTCGCACCCCTACGAGCAGTACTTC
>TRBV19|.|.|TRBJ1-2
CASSPWSGGETANYGYTF
TGTGCCAGTAGTCCGTGGTCGGGGGGCGAAACAGCTAACTATGGCTACACCTTC
>TRBV3-1/TRBV3-2|.|once|TRBJ1-4
CASSQDLRRGQVGWDDEKLFF
TGTGCCAGCAGCCAAGATTTGAGGAGGGGCCAGGTCGGTTGGGATGATGAAAAACTGTTTTTT
>TRBV9|TRBD2|.|TRBJ2-1
CASSLYSGGEANEQFF
TGTGCCAGCAGCTTATACAGCGGGGGGGAGGCGAATGAGCAGTTCTTC
>TRBV11-1|TRBD2|.|TRBJ2-7
CASSLGGRAYEQYF
TGTGCCAGCAGCTTAGGCGGGAGGGCCTACGAGCAGTACTTC
>TRBV28|.|.|TRBJ1-4
CASSLSAGDDEKLFF
TGTGCCAGCAGCCTCAGTGCAGGGGACGATGAAAAACTGTTTTTT
>TRBV7-9|.|few|TRBJ1-6
CASSSQSNSPLHF
TGTGCCAGCAGCTCCCAATCAAATTCACCCCTCCACTTT
>TRBV12-3/TRBV12-4|TRBD1|.|TRBJ2-7
CASSSQQGSEQYF
TGTGCCAGCAGTTCTCAACAGGGGAGCGAGCAGTACTTC
>TRBV5-1|.|.|TRBJ1-3
CASSFETGDGNTIYF
TGCGCCAGCAGCTTCGAAACCGGTGATGGAAACACCATATATTTT
>TRBV4-1|TRBD1|.|TRBJ2-7
CASSPDSGDRSYEQYF
TGCGCCAGCAGCCCAGATAGTGGGGACAGGTCCTACGAGCAGTACTTC
>TRBV6-1|.|.|TRBJ2-7
CASSEALGGSYEQYF
TGTGCCAGCAGTGAAGCTTTAGGGGGCTCCTACGAGCAGTACTTC
>TRBV6-6|.|.|TRBJ1-2
CASSPGQRAYGYTF
TGTGCCAGCAGCCCGGGACAAAGAGCTTATGGCTACACCTTC
>TRBV19|TRBD1|.|TRBJ1-4
CASSILGNRGVEKLFF
TGTGCCAGTAGTATCCTAGGGAACAGGGGGGTTGAAAAACTGTTTTTT
>TRBV9|TRBD1|.|TRBJ1-4
CASSVGGTGREKLFF
TGTGCCAGCAGCGTAGGTGGGACAGGGCGGGAAAAACTGTTTTTT
>TRBV9|TRBD1|.|TRBJ2-7
CASSVGARGLSYEQYF
TGTGCCAGCAGCGTAGGGGCCAGGGGGCTTTCCTACGAGCAGTACTTC
>TRBV5-1|.|.|TRBJ1-2
CASSLEQGYGYTF
TGCGCCAGCAGCTTAGAGCAGGGCTATGGCTACACCTTC
>TRBV6-5|TRBD1|.|TRBJ1-2
CASSQQGRNYGYTF
TGTGCCAGCAGTCAACAGGGGAGGAACTATGGCTACACCTTC
>TRBV7-8|.|.|TRBJ1-4
CASSVPGKNEKLFF
TGTGCCAGCAGCGTCCCCGGGAAGAATGAAAAACTGTTTTTT
>TRBV27|TRBD1|.|TRBJ1-6
CASSLWPDRGLRTYNSPLHF
TGTGCCAGCAGTTTATGGCCCGACAGGGGGCTTCGCACCTATAATTCACCCCTCCACTTT
>TRBV30|.|few|TRBJ2-1
CAWNRVGNEQFF
TGTGCCTGGAACAGGGTGGGAAATGAGCAGTTCTTC
>TRBV6-6|.|.|TRBJ2-2
CASSQGRDTGELFF
TGTGCCAGCTCCCAGGGTCGGGACACCGGGGAGCTGTTTTTT
>TRBV5-1|.|once|TRBJ2-5
CASSNGRTAETQYF
TGCGCCAGCAGCAACGGGAGGACAGCGGAGACCCAGTACTTC
>TRBV19|TRBD1|.|TRBJ1-3
CASSIHRGSAVGNTIYF
TGTGCCAGTAGTATACACAGGGGGTCTGCGGTTGGAAACACCATATATTTT
>TRBV11-1|.|.|TRBJ2-7
CASSLVGAEQYF
TGTGCCAGCAGCTTAGTGGGGGCCGAGCAGTACTTC
>TRBV3-1/TRBV3-2|TRBD1|.|TRBJ1-2
CASSQDGTGSNYGYTF
TGTGCCAGCAGCCAAGACGGGACAGGGTCTAACTATGGCTACACCTTC
>TRBV30|.|.|TRBJ1-4
CAWSVRGANEKLFF
TGTGCCTGGAGTGTTCGAGGAGCCAATGAAAAACTGTTTTTT
>TRBV2|TRBD1|.|TRBJ2-1
CASSTEGQGYNEQFF
TGTGCCAGCAGTACGGAGGGACAGGGATACAATGAGCAGTTCTTC
>TRBV7-9|TRBD1|once|TRBJ1-2
CASSRDRVDGYTF
TGTGCCAGCAGCCGGGACAGGGTCGACGGCTACACCTTC
>TRBV27|TRBD2|.|TRBJ2-2
CASSLSGGGVRLAGELFF
TGTGCCAGCAGTTTATCGGGCGGGGGAGTGCGGCTCGCCGGGGAGCTGTTTTTT
>TRBV21-1|.|.|TRBJ1-1
CASSKVEGSVNTEAFF
TGTGCCAGCAGCAAAGTCGAGGGCTCGGTGAACACTGAAGCTTTCTTT
>TRBV19|TRBD1|.|TRBJ1-2
CASSIPRTGDWNYTF
TGTGCCAGTTCTATCCCAAGGACAGGGGATTGGAACTACACCTTC
>TRBV2|.|once|TRBJ2-5
CASRGGLPTETQYF
TGTGCCAGCAGAGGTGGACTGCCCACAGAGACCCAGTACTTC
>TRBV5-1|.|once|TRBJ2-1
CASSLVAGEQFF
TGCGCCAGCAGCTTGGTCGCGGGTGAGCAGTTCTTC
>TRBV6-5|TRBD2|.|TRBJ2-1
CASRGRDVYNEQFF
TGTGCCAGCAGGGGGAGGGACGTCTACAATGAGCAGTTCTTC
>TRBV3-1/TRBV3-2|TRBD1|.|TRBJ1-1
CASSLVSGTGEAFF
TGTGCCAGCAGCCTCGTCTCCGGGACAGGGGAAGCTTTCTTT
>TRBV5-4|TRBD1|.|TRBJ1-2
CASSLEWTGKRGYTF
TGTGCCAGCAGCTTGGAATGGACAGGAAAACGTGGCTACACCTTC
>TRBV11-1|.|.|TRBJ1-4
CASSSSLNEKLFF
TGTGCCAGCAGCTCCTCCCTCAATGAAAAACTGTTTTTT
>TRBV5-1|TRBD1|.|TRBJ2-7
CASSVGQGAGEQYF
TGCGCCAGCAGCGTAGGACAGGGGGCCGGCGAGCAGTACTTC
>TRBV5-1|.|once|TRBJ1-3
CASSFGRGSGNTIYF
TGCGCCAGCAGCTTCGGGCGAGGGTCTGGAAACACCATATATTTT
>TRBV14|TRBD1|.|TRBJ2-2
CASSLQGAGTGELFF
TGTGCCAGCAGCCTACAGGGGGCCGGCACCGGGGAGCTGTTTTTT
>TRBV11-3|.|.|TRBJ2-3
CASSPDSELDTQYF
TGTGCCAGCAGCCCTGACAGTGAGTTGGATACGCAGTATTTT
>TRBV6-5|TRBD1|.|TRBJ1-2
CASRSGTGFGYTF
TGTGCCAGCAGATCCGGGACAGGGTTTGGCTACACCTTC
>TRBV6-5|TRBD1|.|TRBJ1-2
CASSYLGQGSYTF
TGTGCCAGCAGTTACCTGGGACAGGGAAGCTACACCTTC
>TRBV11-2|.|once|TRBJ2-5
CASSTPTRVETQYF
TGTGCCAGCAGCACCCCGACCAGGGTGGAGACCCAGTACTTC
>TRBV3-1/TRBV3-2|TRBD1|.|TRBJ1-2
CASSHHGQGGYGYTF
TGTGCCAGCAGCCACCATGGACAGGGAGGCTATGGCTACACCTTC
>TRBV24-1|.|.|TRBJ2-1
CATRDTSNNEQFF
TGTGCCACCAGAGACACATCTAACAATGAGCAGTTCTTC
>TRBV10-3|TRBD1|.|TRBJ2-1
CATRQGPRSGEQFF
TGTGCCACCCGACAGGGACCAAGGAGTGGCGAGCAGTTCTTC
>TRBV30|.|.|TRBJ1-2
CAWSVPRLGGYGYTF
TGTGCCTGGAGTGTCCCCAGGTTGGGGGGCTATGGCTACACCTTC
>TRBV28|.|.|TRBJ1-6
CATQGVPFNSPLHF
TGTGCCACACAGGGAGTCCCGTTTAATTCACCCCTCCACTTT